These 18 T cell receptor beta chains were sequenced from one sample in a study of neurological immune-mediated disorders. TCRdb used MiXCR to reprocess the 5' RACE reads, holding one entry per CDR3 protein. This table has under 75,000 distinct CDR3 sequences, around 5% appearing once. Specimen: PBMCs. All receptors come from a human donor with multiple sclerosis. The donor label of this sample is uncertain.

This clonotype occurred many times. CDR3 sequence reads: CASSPRGSSGGANEQFF. CDR3 sequence (DNA): TGTGCCAGCAGCCCCCGGGGTTCCAGCGGGGGAGCGAATGAGCAGTTCTTC. V usage is TRBV7-9 and J usage is TRBJ2-1; 8 nucleotides agree with TRBD2. From germline, CDR1 is SEHNR and CDR2 FQNEAQ (reference sequence). V was pared by 5 bases and J by 7 bases, with 16 bases of the junction left unmatched. The length of the CDR3 is 17 residues.

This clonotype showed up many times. CDR3 sequence (DNA): TGTGCCAGCTGCCTAGCGGAGGATACGCAGTATTTT. The encoded protein is CASCLAEDTQYF. The chain carries TRBV7-8 and TRBJ2-3; 7 nucleotides line up with TRBD2. This CDR3 region has 12 residues. The V gene end was trimmed by 8 bases and the J gene end by 6 bases; junction bases not matched to a gene: 5. CDR1 is SGHVS and CDR2 is FQNEAQ in the germline V gene.

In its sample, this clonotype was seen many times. CDR3 residues: CASRGDRVAYEQYF. CDR3 sequence (DNA): TGTGCCAGCAGGGGGGACAGGGTCGCCTACGAGCAGTACTTC. The chain couples TRBV5-5 to TRBJ2-7; TRBD1 matches 9 bases. Germline CDR1 reads SGHKS; CDR2 reads YYEKEE (reference sequence). Unmatched junction bases numbered 5, after V lost 5 bases and J lost 2 bases. The CDR3 has 14 amino acids. Looking up the rest from reference TRBV5-5 and TRBJ2-7 gives the full variable domain: DAGVTQSPTHLIKTRGQQVTLRCSPISGHKSVSWYQQVLGQGPQFIFQYYEKEERGRGNFPDRFSARQFPNYSSELNVNALLLGDSALYLCASRGDRVAYEQYFGPGTRLTVT.

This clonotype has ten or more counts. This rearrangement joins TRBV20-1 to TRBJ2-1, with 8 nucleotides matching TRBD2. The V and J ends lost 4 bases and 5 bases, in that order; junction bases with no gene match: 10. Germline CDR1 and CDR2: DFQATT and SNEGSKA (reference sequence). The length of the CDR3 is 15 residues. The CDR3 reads CSATMYSGVDNEQFF. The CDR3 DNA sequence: TGCAGTGCTACAATGTATAGCGGGGTGGACAATGAGCAGTTCTTC.

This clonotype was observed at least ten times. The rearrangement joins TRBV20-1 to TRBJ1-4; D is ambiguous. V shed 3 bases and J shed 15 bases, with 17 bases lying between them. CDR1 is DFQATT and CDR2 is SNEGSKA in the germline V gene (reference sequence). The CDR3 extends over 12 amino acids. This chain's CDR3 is CSASDTGSGLFF. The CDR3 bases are TGCAGTGCTAGTGACACGGGGTCTGGATTGTTTTTT.

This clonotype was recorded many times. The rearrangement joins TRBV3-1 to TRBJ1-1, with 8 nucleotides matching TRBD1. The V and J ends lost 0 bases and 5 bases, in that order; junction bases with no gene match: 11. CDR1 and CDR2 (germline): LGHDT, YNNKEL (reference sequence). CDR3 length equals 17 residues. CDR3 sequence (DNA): TGTGCCAGCAGCCAAGAATCCCGGACAGGGAGAGTTACTGAAGCTTTCTTT. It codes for CASSQESRTGRVTEAFF.

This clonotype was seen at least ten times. CDR3 loop: CASGRHSNSPLHF. CDR3 DNA: TGTGCCAGCGGGCGACATTCTAATTCACCCCTCCACTTT. The genes are TRBV25-1 and TRBJ1-6; D unclear. CDR1 MGHDK and CDR2 SYGVNS come from the germline V gene. Trimming took 8 bases from V and 6 from J, leaving 11 bases between them. The CDR3 spans 13 residues.

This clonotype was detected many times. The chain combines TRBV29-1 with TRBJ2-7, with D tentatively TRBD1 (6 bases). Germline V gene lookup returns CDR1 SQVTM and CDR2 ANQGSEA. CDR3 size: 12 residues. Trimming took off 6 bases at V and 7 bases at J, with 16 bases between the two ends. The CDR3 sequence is CSVGITGYEQYF. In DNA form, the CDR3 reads TGCAGCGTGGGGATTACAGGGTATGAGCAGTACTTC.

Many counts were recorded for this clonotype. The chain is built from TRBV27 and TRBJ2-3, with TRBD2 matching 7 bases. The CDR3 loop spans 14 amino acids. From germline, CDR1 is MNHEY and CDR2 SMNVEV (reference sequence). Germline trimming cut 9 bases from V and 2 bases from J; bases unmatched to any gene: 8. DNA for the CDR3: TGTGCCAGTAACGGCGGGAGAACCACAGATACGCAGTATTTT. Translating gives CASNGGRTTDTQYF.

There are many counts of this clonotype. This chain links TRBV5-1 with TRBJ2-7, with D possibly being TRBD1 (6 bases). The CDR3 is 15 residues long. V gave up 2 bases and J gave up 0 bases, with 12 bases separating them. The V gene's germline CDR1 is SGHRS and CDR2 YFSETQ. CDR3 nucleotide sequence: TGCGCCAGCAGCTTTCAGGGGTTCTTCTCCTACGAGCAGTACTTC. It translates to CASSFQGFFSYEQYF.

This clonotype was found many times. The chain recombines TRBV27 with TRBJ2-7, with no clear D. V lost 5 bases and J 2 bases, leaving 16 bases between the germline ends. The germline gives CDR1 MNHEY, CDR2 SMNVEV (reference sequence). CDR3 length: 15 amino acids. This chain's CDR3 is CASSPGSLVAYEQYF. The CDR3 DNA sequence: TGTGCCAGCAGTCCCGGGTCGCTGGTAGCCTACGAGCAGTACTTC.

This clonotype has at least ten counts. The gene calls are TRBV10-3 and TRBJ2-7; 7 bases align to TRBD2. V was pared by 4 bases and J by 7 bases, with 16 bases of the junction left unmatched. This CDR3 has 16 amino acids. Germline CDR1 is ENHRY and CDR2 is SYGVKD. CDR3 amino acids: CAISVRLLAPGGEQYF. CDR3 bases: TGTGCCATCAGTGTCCGTCTGCTAGCGCCGGGGGGAGAGCAGTACTTC.

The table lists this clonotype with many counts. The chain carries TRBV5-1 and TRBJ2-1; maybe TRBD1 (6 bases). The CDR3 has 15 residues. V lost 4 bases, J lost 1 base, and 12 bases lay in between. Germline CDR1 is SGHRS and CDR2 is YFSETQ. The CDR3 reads CASSTQGPSYNEQFF. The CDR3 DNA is TGCGCCAGCAGCACACAGGGACCATCCTACAATGAGCAGTTCTTC.

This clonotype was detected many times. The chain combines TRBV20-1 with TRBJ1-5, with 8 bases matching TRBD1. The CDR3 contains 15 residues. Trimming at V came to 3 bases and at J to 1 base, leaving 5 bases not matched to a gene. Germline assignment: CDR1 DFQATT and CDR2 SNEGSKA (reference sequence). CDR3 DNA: TGCAGTGCTAGTCAGGGGGCTTCAAGCAATCAGCCCCAGCATTTT. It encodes CSASQGASSNQPQHF.

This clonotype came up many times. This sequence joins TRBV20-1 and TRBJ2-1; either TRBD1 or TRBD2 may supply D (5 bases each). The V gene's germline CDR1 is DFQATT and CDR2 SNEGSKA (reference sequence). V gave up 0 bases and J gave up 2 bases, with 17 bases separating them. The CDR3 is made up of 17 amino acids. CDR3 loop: CSARDRRFEGPYNEQFF. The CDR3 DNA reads TGCAGTGCTAGAGATAGACGGTTCGAGGGACCCTACAATGAGCAGTTCTTC.

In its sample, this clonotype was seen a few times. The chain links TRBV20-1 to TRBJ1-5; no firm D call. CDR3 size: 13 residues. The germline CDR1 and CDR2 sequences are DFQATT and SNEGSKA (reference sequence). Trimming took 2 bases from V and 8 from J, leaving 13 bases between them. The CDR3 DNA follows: TGCAGTGCTAGAAGGGCGACCGGGGAGCCCCAGCATTTT. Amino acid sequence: CSARRATGEPQHF.

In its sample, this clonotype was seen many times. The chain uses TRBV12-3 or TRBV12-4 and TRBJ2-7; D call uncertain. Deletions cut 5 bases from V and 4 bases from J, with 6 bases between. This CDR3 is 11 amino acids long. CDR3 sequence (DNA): TGTGCCAGCAGTCGTGAATACGAGCAGTACTTC. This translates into CASSREYEQYF.

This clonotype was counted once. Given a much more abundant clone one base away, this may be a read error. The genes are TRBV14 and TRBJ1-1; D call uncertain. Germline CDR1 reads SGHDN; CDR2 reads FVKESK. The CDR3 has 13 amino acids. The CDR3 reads CASNQIVNTEAFF. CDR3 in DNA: TGTGCCAGCAACCAAATAGTGAACACTGAAGCTTTCTTT.